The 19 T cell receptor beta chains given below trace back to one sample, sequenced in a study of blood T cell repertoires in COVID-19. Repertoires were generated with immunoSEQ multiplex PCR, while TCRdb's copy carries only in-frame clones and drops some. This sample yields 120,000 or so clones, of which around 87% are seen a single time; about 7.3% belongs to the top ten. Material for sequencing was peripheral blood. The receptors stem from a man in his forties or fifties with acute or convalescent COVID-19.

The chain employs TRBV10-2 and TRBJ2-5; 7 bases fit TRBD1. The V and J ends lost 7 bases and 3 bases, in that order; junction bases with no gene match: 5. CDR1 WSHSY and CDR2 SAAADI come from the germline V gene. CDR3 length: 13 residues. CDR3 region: CASTGQVKETQYF. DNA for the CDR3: TGCGCCAGCACAGGACAGGTGAAAGAGACCCAGTACTTC.

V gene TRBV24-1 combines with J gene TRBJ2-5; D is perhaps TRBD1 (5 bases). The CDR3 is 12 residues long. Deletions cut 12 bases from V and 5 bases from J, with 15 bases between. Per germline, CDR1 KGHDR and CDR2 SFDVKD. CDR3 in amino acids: CASQGIGETQYF. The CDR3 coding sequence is TGTGCCTCCCAGGGCATCGGCGAGACCCAGTACTTC.

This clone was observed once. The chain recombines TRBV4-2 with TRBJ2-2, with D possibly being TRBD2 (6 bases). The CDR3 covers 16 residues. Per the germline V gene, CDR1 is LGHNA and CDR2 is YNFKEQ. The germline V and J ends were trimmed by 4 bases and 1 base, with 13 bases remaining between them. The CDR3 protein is CASSPRGSGNTGELFF. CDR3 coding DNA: TGTGCCAGCAGCCCCCGGGGTAGCGGGAACACCGGGGAGCTGTTTTTT.

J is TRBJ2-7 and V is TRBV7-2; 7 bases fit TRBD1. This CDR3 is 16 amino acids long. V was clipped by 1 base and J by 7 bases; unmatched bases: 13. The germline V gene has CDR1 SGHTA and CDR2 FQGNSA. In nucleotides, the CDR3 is TGTGCCAGCAGCTTAGACCCGGGACAGCGAGGGTGGGAGCAGTACTTC. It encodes CASSLDPGQRGWEQYF.

The CDR3 is CASTWTGGTGELFF. The CDR3 coding sequence is TGTGCCAGCACCTGGACAGGGGGCACCGGGGAGCTGTTTTTT. The chain joins TRBV11-3 to TRBJ2-2; 10 bases are shared with TRBD1. Trimming cost V 7 bases and J 4 bases; bases outside gene matches: 3. This CDR3 has 14 amino acids. Germline V CDR1 and CDR2: SGHNT, YENEEA. Based on the CDR3 plus reference TRBV11-3 and TRBJ2-2, the full variable domain is EAGVVQSPRYKIIEKKQPVAFWCNPISGHNTLYWYLQNLGQGPELLIRYENEEAVDDSQLPKDRFSAERLKGVDSTLKIQPAELGDSAVYLCASTWTGGTGELFFGEGSRLTVL.

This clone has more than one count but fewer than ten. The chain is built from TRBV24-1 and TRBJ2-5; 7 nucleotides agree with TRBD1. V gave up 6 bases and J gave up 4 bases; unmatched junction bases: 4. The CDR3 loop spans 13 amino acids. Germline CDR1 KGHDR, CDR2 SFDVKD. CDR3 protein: CATSRRQGETQYF. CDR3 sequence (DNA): TGTGCCACCAGTCGGCGACAGGGAGAGACCCAGTACTTC.

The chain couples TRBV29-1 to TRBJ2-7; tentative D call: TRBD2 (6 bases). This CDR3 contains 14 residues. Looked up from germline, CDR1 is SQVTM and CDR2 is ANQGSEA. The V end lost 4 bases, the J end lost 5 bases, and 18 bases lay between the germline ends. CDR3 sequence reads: CSVGVLTSIHEQYF. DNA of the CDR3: TGCAGCGTTGGGGTACTCACTAGCATCCACGAGCAGTACTTC.

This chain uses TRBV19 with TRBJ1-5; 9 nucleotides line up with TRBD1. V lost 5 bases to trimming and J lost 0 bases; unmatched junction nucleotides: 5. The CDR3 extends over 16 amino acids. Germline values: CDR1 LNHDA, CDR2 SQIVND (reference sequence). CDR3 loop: CASSPRTGDSNQPQHF. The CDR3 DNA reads TGTGCCAGTAGTCCAAGGACAGGGGATAGCAATCAGCCCCAGCATTTT.

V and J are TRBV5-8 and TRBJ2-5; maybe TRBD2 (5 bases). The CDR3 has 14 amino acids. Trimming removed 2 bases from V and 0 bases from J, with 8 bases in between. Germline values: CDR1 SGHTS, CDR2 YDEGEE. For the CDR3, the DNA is TGTGCCAGCAGCTTAGCGGTGTACCAAGAGACCCAGTACTTC. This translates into CASSLAVYQETQYF. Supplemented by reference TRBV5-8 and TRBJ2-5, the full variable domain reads EAGVTQSPTHLIKTRGQQATLRCSPISGHTSVYWYQQALGLGLQFLLWYDEGEERNRGNFPPRFSGRQFPNYSSELNVNALELEDSALYLCASSLAVYQETQYFGPGTRLLVL.

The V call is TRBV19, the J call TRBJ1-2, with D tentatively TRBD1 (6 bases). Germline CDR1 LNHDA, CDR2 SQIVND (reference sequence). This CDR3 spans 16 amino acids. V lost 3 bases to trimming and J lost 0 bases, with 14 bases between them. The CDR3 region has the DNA TGTGCCAGTAGTATGAGCCCCGGACAGTCTAACTATGGCTACACCTTC. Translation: CASSMSPGQSNYGYTF.

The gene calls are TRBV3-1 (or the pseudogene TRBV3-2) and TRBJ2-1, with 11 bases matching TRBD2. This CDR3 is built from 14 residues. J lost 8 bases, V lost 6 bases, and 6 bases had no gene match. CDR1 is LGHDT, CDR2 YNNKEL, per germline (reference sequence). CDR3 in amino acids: CASRLAGERHEQFF. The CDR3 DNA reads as TGTGCCAGCAGACTAGCGGGAGAGCGACATGAGCAGTTCTTC.

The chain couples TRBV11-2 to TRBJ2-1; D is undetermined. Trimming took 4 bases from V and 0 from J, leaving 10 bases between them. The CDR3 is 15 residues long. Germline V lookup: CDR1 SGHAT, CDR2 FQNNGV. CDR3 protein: CASSWALSSYNEQFF. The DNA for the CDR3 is TGTGCCAGCAGCTGGGCGCTTAGCTCCTACAATGAGCAGTTCTTC. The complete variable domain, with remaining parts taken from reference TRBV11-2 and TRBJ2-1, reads EAGVAQSPRYKIIEKRQSVAFWCNPISGHATLYWYQQILGQGPKLLIQFQNNGVVDDSQLPKDRFSAERLKGVDSTLKIQPAKLEDSAVYLCASSWALSSYNEQFFGPGTRLTVL.

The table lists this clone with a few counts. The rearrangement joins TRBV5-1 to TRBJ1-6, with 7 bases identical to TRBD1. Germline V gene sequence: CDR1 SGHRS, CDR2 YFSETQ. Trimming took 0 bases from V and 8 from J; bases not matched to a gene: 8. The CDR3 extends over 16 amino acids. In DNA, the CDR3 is TGCGCCAGCAGCTTGGGGCCGGACAGGCCCTATTCACCCCTCCACTTT. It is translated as CASSLGPDRPYSPLHF.

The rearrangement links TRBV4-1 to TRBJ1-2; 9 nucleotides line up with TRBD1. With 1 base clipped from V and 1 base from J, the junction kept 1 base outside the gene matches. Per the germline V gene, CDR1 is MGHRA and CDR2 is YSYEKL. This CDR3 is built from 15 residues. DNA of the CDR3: TGCGCCAGCAGCCAAGCGGACAGGGGTAACTATGGCTACACCTTC. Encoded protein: CASSQADRGNYGYTF.

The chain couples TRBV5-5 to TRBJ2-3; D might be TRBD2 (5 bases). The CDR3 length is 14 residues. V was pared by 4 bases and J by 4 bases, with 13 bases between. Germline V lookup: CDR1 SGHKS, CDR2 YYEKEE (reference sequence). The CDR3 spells CASSLGWGADTQYF. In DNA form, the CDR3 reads TGTGCCAGCAGCCTAGGATGGGGAGCAGATACGCAGTATTTT.

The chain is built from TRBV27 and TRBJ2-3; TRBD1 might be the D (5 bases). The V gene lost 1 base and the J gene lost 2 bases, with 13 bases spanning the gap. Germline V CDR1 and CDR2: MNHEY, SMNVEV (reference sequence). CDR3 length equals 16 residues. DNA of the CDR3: TGTGCCAGCAGTTTATTGGGGCCCATTCTCACAGATACGCAGTATTTT. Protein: CASSLLGPILTDTQYF.

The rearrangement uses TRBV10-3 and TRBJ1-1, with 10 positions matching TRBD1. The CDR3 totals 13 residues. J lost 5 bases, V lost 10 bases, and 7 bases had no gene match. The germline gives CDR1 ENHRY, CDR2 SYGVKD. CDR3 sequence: CATEGTGDTEAFF. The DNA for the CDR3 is TGTGCCACCGAGGGGACAGGGGATACTGAAGCTTTCTTT.

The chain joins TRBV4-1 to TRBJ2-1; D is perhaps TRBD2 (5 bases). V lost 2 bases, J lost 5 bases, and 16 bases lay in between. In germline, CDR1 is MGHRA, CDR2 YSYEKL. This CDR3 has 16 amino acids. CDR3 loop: CASSQISTSIDNEQFF. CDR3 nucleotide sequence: TGCGCCAGCAGCCAAATCTCCACTAGTATCGACAATGAGCAGTTCTTC.

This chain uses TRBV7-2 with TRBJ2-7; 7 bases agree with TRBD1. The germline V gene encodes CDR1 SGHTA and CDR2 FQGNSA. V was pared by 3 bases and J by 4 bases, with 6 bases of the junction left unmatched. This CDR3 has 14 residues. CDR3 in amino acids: CASSFSPGGYEQYF. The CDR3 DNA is TGTGCCAGCAGCTTCTCTCCAGGGGGTTACGAGCAGTACTTC.